This T cell receptor (beta chain) was documented in a study of cytomegalovirus exposure and HLA in healthy donors. Study in general: Approximately 85 million unique TCRs from HLA-typed donors made up an early data release.

With 60 Vbeta and 13 Jbeta primers, the PCR was carried out. Profiling relied on immunoSEQ multiplex PCR, and the TCRdb table lists in-frame clones only, not all of them. The table has under 150,000 clones, 81% seen once. Study findings and constraints: In a later analysis, at a false discovery rate of 0.05, approximately 15,000 TCR beta sequences matched HLA alleles.

As for this clone: Its specificity is not known.

The TCR comes from a man aged 18-30 years in good health and CMV-seronegative. The sequencing input was PBMCs.

The CDR3 reads CASSLVDWGANTGELFF. CDR3 coding DNA: TGTGCCAGCAGCTTAGTTGATTGGGGCGCGAACACCGGGGAGCTGTTTTTT. V is TRBV7-2 and J is TRBJ2-2, with D perhaps matching TRBD1 (5 bases). Germline-derived CDR1 and CDR2 are SGHTA and FQGNSA. This CDR3 is built from 17 residues. V was trimmed by 1 base and J by 0 bases, leaving 12 bases between them.